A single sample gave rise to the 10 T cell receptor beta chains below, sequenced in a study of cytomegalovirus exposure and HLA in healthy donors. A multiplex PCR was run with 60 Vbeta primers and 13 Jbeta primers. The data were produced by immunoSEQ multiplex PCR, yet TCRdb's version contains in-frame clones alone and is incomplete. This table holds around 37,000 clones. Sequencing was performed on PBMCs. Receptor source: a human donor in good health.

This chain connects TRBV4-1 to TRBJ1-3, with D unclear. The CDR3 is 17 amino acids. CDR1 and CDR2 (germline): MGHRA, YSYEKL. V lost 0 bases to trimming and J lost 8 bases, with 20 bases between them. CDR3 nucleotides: TGCGCCAGCAGCCAAGAAGTAATGATCAAGGCCGGGGACACCATATATTTT. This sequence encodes CASSQEVMIKAGDTIYF.

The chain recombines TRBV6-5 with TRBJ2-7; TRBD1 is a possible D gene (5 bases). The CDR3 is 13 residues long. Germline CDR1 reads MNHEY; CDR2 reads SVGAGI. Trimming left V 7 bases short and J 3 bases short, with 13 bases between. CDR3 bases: TGTGCCAGCAAGGGGCAGGGTGTCTACGAGCAGTACTTC. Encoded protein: CASKGQGVYEQYF.

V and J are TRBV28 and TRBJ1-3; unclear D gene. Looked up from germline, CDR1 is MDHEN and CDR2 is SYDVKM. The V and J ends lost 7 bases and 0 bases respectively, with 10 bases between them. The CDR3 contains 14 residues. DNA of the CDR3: TGTGCCAGCACCGTGGCCTCCTCTGGAAACACCATATATTTT. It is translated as CASTVASSGNTIYF.

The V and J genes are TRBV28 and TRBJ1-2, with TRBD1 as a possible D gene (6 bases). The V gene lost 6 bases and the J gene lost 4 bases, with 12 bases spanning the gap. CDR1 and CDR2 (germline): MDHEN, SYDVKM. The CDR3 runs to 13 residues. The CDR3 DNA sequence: TGTGCCAGCAGGGGGACACTAGGCTATGGCTACACCTTC. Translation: CASRGTLGYGYTF.

CDR3 in DNA: TGTGCCAGCAGTTCTACGAGGGGGCGCGAAAGCGAGCAGTACTTC. This encodes CASSSTRGRESEQYF. The rearrangement joins TRBV7-9 to TRBJ2-7; TRBD1 agrees at 7 bases. Trimming cost V 6 bases and J 6 bases; bases outside gene matches: 14. The CDR3 is 15 residues long. Germline loops: CDR1 SEHNR, CDR2 FQNEAQ (reference sequence).

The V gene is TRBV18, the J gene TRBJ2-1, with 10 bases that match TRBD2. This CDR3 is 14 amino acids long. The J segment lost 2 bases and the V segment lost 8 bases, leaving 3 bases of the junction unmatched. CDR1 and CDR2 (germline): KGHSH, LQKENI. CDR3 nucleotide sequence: TGTGCCAGCACTCTAGCGGGGGCCTACAATGAGCAGTTCTTC. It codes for CASTLAGAYNEQFF. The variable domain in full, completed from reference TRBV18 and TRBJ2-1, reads NAGVMQNPRHLVRRRGQEARLRCSPMKGHSHVYWYRQLPEEGLKFMVYLQKENIIDESGMPKERFSAEFPKEGPSILRIQQVVRGDSAAYFCASTLAGAYNEQFFGPGTRLTVL.

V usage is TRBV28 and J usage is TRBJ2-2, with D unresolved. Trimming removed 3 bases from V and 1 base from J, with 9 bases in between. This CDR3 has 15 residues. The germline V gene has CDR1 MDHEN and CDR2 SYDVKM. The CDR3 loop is CASSLPERNTGELFF. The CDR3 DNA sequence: TGTGCCAGCAGTTTGCCCGAGCGGAACACCGGGGAGCTGTTTTTT.

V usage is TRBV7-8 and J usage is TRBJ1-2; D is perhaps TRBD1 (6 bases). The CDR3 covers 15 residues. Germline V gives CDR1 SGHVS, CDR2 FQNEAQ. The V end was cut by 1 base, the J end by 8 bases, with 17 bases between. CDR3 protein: CASSLGDEGVKGYTF. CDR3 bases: TGTGCCAGCAGCTTAGGTGACGAGGGGGTGAAGGGCTACACCTTC. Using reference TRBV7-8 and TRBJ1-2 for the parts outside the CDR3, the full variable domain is GAGVSQSPRYKVAKRGQDVALRCDPISGHVSLFWYQQALGQGPEFLTYFQNEAQLDKSGLPSDRFFAERPEGSVSTLKIQRTQQEDSAVYLCASSLGDEGVKGYTFGSGTRLTVV.

Here the CDR3 reads CAWSVRYSPRSSYNEQFF. Written as DNA, the CDR3 is TGTGCCTGGAGTGTACGGTATAGCCCAAGAAGCTCCTACAATGAGCAGTTCTTC. The rearrangement uses TRBV30 and TRBJ2-1, with D hard to call. CDR1 is GTSNPN, CDR2 SVGIG, per germline (reference sequence). Deletions cut 0 bases from V and 0 bases from J, with 18 bases between. This CDR3 region has 18 residues.

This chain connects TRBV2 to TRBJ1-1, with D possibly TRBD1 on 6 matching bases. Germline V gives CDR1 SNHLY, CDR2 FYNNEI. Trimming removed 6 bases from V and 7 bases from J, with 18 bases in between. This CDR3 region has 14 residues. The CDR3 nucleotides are TGTGCCAGCAGCTTCTCACAGGGTAACGGTGAAGCTTTCTTT. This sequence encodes CASSFSQGNGEAFF.